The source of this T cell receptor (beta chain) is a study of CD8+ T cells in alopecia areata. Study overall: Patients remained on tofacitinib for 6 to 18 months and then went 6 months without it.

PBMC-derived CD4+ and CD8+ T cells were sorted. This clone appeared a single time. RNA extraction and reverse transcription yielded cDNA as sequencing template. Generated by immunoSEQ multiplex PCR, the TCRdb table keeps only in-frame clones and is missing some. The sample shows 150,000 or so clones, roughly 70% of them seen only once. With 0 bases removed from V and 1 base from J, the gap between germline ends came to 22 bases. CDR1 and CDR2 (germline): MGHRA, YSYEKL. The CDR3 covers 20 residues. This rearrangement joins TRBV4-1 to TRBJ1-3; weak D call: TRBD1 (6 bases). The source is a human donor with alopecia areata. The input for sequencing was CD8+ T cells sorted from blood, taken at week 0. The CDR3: CASSQDSQGRGGGSGNTIYF. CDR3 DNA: TGCGCCAGCAGCCAAGATTCGCAGGGAAGAGGAGGGGGGTCTGGAAACACCATATATTTT.